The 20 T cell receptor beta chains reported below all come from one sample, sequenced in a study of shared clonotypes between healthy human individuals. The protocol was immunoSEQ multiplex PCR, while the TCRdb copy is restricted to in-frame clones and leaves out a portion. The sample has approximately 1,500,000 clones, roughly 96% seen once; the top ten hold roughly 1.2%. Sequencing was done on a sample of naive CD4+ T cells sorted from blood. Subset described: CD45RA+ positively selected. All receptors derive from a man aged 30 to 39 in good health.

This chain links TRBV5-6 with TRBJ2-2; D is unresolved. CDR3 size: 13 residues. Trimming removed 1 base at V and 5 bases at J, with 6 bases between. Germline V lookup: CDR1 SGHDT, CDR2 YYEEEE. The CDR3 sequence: CASSLRETGELFF. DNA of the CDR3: TGTGCCAGCAGCTTGAGAGAGACCGGGGAGCTGTTTTTT. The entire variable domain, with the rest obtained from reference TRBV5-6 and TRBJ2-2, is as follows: DAGVTQSPTHLIKTRGQQVTLRCSPKSGHDTVSWYQQALGQGPQFIFQYYEEEERQRGNFPDRFSGHQFPNYSSELNVNALLLGDSALYLCASSLRETGELFFGEGSRLTVL.

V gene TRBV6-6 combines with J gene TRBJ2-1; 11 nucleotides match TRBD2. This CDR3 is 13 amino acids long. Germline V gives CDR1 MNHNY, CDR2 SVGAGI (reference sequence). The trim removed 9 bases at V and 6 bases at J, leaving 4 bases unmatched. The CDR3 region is CASTSGGRNEQFF. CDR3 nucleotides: TGTGCCAGTACTAGCGGGGGCCGCAATGAGCAGTTCTTC.

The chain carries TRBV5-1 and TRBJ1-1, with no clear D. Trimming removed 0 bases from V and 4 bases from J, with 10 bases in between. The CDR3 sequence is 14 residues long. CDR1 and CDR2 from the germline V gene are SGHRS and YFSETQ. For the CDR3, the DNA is TGCGCCAGCAGCTTGGAAGTTTTCGTCACTGAAGCTTTCTTT. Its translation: CASSLEVFVTEAFF.

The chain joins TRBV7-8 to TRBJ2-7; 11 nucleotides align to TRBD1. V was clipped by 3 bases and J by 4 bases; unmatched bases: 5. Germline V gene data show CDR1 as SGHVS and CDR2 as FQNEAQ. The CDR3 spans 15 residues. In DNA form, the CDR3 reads TGTGCCAGCAGCTTTGACCGGGACAGGGGGTACGAGCAGTACTTC. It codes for CASSFDRDRGYEQYF. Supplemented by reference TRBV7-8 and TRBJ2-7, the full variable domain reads GAGVSQSPRYKVAKRGQDVALRCDPISGHVSLFWYQQALGQGPEFLTYFQNEAQLDKSGLPSDRFFAERPEGSVSTLKIQRTQQEDSAVYLCASSFDRDRGYEQYFGPGTRLTVT.

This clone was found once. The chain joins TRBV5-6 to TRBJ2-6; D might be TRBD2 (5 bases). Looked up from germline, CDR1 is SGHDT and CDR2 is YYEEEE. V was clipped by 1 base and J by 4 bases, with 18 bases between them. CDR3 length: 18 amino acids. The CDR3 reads CASSLLSSGVPGANVLTF. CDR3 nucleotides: TGTGCCAGCAGCTTGTTATCCAGCGGCGTACCGGGGGCCAACGTCCTGACTTTC. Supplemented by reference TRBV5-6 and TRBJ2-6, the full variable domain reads DAGVTQSPTHLIKTRGQQVTLRCSPKSGHDTVSWYQQALGQGPQFIFQYYEEEERQRGNFPDRFSGHQFPNYSSELNVNALLLGDSALYLCASSLLSSGVPGANVLTFGAGSRLTVL.

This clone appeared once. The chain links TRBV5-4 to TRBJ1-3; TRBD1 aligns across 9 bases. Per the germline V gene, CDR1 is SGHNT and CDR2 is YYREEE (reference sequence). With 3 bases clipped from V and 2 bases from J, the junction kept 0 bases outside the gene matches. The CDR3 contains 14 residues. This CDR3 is CASSWTGAGNTIYF. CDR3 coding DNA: TGTGCCAGCAGCTGGACAGGGGCTGGAAACACCATATATTTT.

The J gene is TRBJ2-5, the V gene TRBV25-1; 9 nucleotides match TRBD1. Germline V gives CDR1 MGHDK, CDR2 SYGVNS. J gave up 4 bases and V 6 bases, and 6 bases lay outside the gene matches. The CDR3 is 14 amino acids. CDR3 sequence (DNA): TGTGCCAGCAGAGCCACAGGGGGCGGAGAGACCCAGTACTTC. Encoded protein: CASRATGGGETQYF.

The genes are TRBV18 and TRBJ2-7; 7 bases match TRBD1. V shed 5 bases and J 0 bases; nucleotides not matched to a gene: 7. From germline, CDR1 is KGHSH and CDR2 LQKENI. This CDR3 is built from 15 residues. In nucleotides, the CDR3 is TGTGCCAGCTCAGCAACCAGGGGGAGCTCCTACGAGCAGTACTTC. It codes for CASSATRGSSYEQYF. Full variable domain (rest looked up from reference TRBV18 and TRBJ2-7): NAGVMQNPRHLVRRRGQEARLRCSPMKGHSHVYWYRQLPEEGLKFMVYLQKENIIDESGMPKERFSAEFPKEGPSILRIQQVVRGDSAAYFCASSATRGSSYEQYFGPGTRLTVT.

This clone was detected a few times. CDR3 amino acids: CASSLGQGSNYGYTF. CDR3 nucleotides: TGCGCCAGCAGCTTGGGGCAGGGGTCGAACTATGGCTACACCTTC. The chain recombines TRBV5-1 with TRBJ1-2; TRBD1 is a possible D gene (6 bases). Per the germline V gene, CDR1 is SGHRS and CDR2 is YFSETQ. Between the trimmed V and J ends, which lost 0 bases and 2 bases, there was a span of 11 bases. The CDR3 covers 15 residues.

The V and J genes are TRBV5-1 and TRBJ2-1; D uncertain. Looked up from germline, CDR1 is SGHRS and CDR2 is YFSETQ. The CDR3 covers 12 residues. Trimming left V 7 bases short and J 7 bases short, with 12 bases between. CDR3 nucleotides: TGCGCCAGCGGCCCGACCGGTAATGAGCAGTTCTTC. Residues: CASGPTGNEQFF. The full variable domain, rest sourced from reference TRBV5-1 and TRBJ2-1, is KAGVTQTPRYLIKTRGQQVTLSCSPISGHRSVSWYQQTPGQGLQFLFEYFSETQRNKGNFPGRFSGRQFSNSRSEMNVSTLELGDSALYLCASGPTGNEQFFGPGTRLTVL.

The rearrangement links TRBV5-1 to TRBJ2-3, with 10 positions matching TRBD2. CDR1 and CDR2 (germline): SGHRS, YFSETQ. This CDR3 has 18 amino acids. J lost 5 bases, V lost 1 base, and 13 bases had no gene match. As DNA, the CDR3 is TGCGCCAGCAGCTTGCACCTTGGTAGCGGGAGGTACGAAGATACGCAGTATTTT. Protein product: CASSLHLGSGRYEDTQYF.

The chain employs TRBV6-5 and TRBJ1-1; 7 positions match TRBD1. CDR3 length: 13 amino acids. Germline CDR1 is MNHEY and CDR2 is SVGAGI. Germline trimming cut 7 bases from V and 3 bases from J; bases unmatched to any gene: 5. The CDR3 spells CASTLDRYTEAFF. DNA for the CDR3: TGTGCCAGCACCCTGGACAGGTACACTGAAGCTTTCTTT.

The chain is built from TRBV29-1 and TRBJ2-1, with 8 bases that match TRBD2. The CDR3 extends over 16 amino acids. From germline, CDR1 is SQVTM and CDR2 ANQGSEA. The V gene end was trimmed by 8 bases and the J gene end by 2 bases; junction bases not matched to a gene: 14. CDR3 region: CSLKLSGRPPYNEQFF. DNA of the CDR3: TGCAGCCTCAAACTCAGCGGGAGACCGCCCTACAATGAGCAGTTCTTC.

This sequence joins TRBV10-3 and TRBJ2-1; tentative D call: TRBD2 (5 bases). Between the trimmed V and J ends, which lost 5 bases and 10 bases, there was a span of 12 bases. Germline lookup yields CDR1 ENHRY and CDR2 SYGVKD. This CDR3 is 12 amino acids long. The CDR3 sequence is CAISYQAEEQFF. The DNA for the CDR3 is TGTGCCATCAGTTATCAAGCGGAGGAGCAGTTCTTC.

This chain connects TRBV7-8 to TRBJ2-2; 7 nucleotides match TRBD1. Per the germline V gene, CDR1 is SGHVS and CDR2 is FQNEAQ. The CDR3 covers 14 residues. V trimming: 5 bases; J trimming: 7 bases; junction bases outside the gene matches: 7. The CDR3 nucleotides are TGTGCCAGCAGCCCTACAGGGGTTGGCGGGGAGCTGTTTTTT. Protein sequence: CASSPTGVGGELFF. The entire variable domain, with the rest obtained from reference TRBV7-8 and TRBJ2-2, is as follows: GAGVSQSPRYKVAKRGQDVALRCDPISGHVSLFWYQQALGQGPEFLTYFQNEAQLDKSGLPSDRFFAERPEGSVSTLKIQRTQQEDSAVYLCASSPTGVGGELFFGEGSRLTVL.

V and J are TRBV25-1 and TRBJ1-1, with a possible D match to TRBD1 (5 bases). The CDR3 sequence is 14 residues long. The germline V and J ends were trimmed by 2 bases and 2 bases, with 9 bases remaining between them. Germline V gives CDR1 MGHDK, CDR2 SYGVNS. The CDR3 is CASSEAGDNTEAFF. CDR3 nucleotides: TGTGCCAGCAGTGAAGCGGGGGATAACACTGAAGCTTTCTTT.

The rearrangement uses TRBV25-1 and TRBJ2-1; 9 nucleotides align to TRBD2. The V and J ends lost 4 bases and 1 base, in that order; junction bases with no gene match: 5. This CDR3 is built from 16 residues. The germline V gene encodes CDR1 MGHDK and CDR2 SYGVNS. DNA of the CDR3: TGTGCCAGCAGTGGTAGCGGGAGCTTGTCCTACAATGAGCAGTTCTTC. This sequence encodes CASSGSGSLSYNEQFF.

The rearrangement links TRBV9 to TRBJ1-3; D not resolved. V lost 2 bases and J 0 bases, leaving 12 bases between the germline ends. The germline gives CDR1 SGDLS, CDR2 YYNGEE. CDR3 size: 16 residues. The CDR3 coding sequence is TGTGCCAGCAGCGTGTCCCAGATCTCCTCTGGAAACACCATATATTTT. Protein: CASSVSQISSGNTIYF.

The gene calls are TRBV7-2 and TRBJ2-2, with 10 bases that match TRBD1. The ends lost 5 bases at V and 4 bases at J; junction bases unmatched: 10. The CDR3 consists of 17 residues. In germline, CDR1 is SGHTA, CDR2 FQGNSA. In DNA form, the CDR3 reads TGTGCCAGCAGCAAAGACCGGGACAGGGGACTCACCGGGGAGCTGTTTTTT. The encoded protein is CASSKDRDRGLTGELFF.

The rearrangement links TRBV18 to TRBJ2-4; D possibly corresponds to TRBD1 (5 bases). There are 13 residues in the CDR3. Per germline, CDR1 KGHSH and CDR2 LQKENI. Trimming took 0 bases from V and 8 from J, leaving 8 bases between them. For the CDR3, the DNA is TGTGCCAGCTCACCACCGGGGCAGGACATTCAGTACTTC. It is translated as CASSPPGQDIQYF.